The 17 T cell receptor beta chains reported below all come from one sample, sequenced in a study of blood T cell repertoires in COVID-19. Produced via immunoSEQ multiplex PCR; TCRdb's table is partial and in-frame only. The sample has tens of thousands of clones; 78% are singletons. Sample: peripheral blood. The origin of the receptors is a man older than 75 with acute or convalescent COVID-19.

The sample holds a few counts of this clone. CDR3 coding DNA: TGTGCCAGCAGGACAGGGCGAGAAAAACTGTTTTTT. It encodes CASRTGREKLFF. This rearrangement joins TRBV25-1 to TRBJ1-4; 7 positions match TRBD1. This CDR3 has 12 amino acids. Losses at the gene ends were 6 bases for V and 8 bases for J; bases not matched to a gene: 3. Germline assignment: CDR1 MGHDK and CDR2 SYGVNS.

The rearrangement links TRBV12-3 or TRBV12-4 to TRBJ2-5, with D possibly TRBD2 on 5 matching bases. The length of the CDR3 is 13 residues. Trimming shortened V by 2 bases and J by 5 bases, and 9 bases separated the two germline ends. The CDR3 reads CASSLIRRETQYF. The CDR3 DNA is TGTGCCAGCAGTTTAATACGGAGGGAGACCCAGTACTTC.

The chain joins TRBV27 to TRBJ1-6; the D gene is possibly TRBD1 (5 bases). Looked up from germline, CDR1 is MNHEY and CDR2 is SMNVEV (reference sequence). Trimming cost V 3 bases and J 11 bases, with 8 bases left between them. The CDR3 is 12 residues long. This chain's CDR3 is CASSFPGTPLHF. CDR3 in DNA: TGTGCCAGCAGTTTCCCAGGGACACCCCTCCACTTT.

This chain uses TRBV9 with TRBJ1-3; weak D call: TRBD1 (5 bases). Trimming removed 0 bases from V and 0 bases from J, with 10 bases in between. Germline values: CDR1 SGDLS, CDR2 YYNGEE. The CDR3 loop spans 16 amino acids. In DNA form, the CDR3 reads TGTGCCAGCAGCGTAGTAACGGGGGACTCTGGAAACACCATATATTTT. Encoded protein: CASSVVTGDSGNTIYF.

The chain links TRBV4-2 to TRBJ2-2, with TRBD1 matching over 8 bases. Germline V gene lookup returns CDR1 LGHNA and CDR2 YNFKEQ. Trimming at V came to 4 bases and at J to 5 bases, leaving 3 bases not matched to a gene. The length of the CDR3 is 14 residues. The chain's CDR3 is CASSLHRGTGELFF. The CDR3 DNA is TGTGCCAGCAGCCTCCACAGGGGGACCGGGGAGCTGTTTTTT.

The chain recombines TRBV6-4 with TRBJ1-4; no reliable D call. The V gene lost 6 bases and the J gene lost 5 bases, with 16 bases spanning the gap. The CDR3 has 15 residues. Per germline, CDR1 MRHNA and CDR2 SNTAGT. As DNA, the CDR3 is TGTGCCAGCAGCTTTACAGCCGGGGAGAATGAAAAACTGTTTTTT. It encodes CASSFTAGENEKLFF.

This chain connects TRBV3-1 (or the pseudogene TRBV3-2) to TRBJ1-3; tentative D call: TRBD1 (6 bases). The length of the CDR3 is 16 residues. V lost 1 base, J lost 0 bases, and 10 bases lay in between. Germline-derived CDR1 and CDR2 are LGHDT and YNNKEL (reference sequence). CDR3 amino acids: CASSQAWGPSGNTIYF. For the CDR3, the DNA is TGTGCCAGCAGCCAAGCTTGGGGGCCCTCTGGAAACACCATATATTTT.

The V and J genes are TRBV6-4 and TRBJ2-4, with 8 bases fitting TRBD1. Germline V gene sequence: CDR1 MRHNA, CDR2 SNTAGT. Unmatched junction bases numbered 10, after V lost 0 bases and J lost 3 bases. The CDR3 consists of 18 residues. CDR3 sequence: CASSDSQFQGAGKNIQYF. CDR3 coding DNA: TGTGCCAGCAGTGACTCACAATTTCAGGGGGCCGGCAAAAACATTCAGTACTTC.

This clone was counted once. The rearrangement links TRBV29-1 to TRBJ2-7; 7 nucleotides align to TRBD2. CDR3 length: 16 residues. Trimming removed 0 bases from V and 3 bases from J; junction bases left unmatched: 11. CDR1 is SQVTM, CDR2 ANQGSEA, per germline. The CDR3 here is CSVEDGGSGAFYEQYF. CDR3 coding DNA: TGCAGCGTTGAAGATGGGGGAAGCGGGGCCTTCTACGAGCAGTACTTC.

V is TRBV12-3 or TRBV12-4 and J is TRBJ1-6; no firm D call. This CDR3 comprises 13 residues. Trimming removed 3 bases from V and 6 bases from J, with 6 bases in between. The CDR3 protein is CASSLEVNSPLHF. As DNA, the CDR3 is TGTGCCAGCAGTTTGGAGGTTAATTCACCCCTCCACTTT.

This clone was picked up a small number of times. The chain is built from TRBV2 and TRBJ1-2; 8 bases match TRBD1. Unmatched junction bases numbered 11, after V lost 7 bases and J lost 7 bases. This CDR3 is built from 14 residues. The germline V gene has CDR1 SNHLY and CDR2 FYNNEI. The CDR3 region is CASTKQGQAPGYTF. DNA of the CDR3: TGTGCCAGCACCAAGCAGGGACAGGCCCCTGGCTACACCTTC.

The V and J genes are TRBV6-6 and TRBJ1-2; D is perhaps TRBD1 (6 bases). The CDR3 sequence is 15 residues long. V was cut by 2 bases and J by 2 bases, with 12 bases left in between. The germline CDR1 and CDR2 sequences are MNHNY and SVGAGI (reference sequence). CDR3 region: CASSYPQGGNYGYTF. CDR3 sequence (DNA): TGTGCCAGCAGTTACCCACAGGGTGGAAACTATGGCTACACCTTC.

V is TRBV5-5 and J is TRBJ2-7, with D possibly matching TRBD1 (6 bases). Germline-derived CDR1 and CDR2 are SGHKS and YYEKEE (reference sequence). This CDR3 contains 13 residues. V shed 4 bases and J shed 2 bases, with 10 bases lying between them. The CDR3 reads CASSTDRAYEQYF. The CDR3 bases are TGTGCCAGCAGCACGGACAGAGCCTACGAGCAGTACTTC.

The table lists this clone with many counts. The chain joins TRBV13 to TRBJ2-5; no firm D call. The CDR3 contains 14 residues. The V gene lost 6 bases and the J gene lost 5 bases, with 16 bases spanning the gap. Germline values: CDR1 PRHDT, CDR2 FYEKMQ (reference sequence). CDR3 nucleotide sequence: TGTGCCAGCAGTTCTGCGCTAGATTCGGAGACCCAGTACTTC. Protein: CASSSALDSETQYF.

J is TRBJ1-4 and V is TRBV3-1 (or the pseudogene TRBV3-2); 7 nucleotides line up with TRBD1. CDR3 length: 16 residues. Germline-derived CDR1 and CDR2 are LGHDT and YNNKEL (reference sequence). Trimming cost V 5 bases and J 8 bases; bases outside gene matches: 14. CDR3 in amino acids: CASSIRPRGQGEKLFF. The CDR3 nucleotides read TGTGCCAGCAGCATCCGCCCGAGGGGGCAGGGGGAAAAACTGTTTTTT.

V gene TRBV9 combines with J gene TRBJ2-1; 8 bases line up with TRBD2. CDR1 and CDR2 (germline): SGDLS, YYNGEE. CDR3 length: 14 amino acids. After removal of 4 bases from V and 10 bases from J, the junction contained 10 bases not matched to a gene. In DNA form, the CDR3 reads TGTGCCAGCAGCTCCCACGGGGGGGCGGGGGAGCAGTTCTTC. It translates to CASSSHGGAGEQFF.

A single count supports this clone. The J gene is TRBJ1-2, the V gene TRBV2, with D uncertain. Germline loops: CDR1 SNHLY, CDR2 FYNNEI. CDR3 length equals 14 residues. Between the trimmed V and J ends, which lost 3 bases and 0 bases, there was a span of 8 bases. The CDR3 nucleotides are TGTGCCAGCAGTGACAGGTCTTCTAACTATGGCTACACCTTC. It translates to CASSDRSSNYGYTF.